This TCR beta chain is from a study of OX40 agonist ivuxolimab in advanced cancers. Profiling relied on immunoSEQ multiplex PCR, and the TCRdb table lists in-frame clones only, not all of them. The table shows 50,000 to 65,000 clones, with 65% to 85% occurring only once. The V end was cut by 4 bases, the J end by 6 bases, with 20 bases between. The CDR3 runs to 16 residues. From germline, CDR1 is LGHNA and CDR2 YNFKEQ. The sample consisted of CD4+ or CD8+ T cells sorted from blood, taken in a trial of the OX40 agonist ivuxolimab. The chain links TRBV4-2 to TRBJ2-3; D possibly corresponds to TRBD2 (5 bases). This sequence originates from an adult with an advanced solid tumor such as melanoma, head and neck, liver or kidney cancer. The CDR3 spells CASSLEGGERWDTQYF. CDR3 DNA sequence: TGTGCCAGCAGCCTCGAGGGTGGGGAGAGGTGGGATACGCAGTATTTT.